These 8 T cell receptor beta chains were sequenced from one sample in a study of Graves' ophthalmopathy and Graves' hyperthyroidism. As the template, RNA transcripts were used to amplify TCR beta CDR3 regions. First-round RT-PCR employed HTBI primers, with a second-round multiplex PCR after it. MiXCR, run by TCRdb on the multiplex PCR reads, gives a single entry per CDR3 protein. The sample comprises about 740,000 distinct CDR3 sequences, 35% to 50% of which are singletons, and about 40% rests with the top ten. Sequences were obtained from peripheral blood. The origin of the receptors is an adult man with Graves' ophthalmopathy.

The chain links TRBV4-1 to TRBJ2-5; 12 bases fit TRBD2. The CDR3 extends over 18 amino acids. Trimming removed 0 bases from V and 4 bases from J; junction bases left unmatched: 9. The V gene's germline CDR1 is MGHRA and CDR2 YSYEKL. CDR3 sequence reads: CASSQDRVASGGGETQYF. DNA for the CDR3: TGCGCCAGCAGCCAAGATCGAGTGGCTAGCGGGGGGGGAGAGACCCAGTACTTC.

This clonotype was observed many times. The gene calls are TRBV9 and TRBJ2-5; D unclear. Trimming stripped 1 base from V and 1 base from J, with 8 bases between. The CDR3 is 14 residues long. Germline CDR1 SGDLS, CDR2 YYNGEE. This CDR3 reads CASSVQAVQETQYF. DNA for the CDR3: TGTGCCAGCAGCGTACAAGCTGTCCAAGAGACCCAGTACTTC.

In this sample, this clonotype turned up many times. The J gene is TRBJ1-3, the V gene TRBV7-9, with D unclear. Trimming took 7 bases from V and 0 from J, leaving 7 bases between them. The CDR3 runs 13 residues. The germline V gene has CDR1 SEHNR and CDR2 FQNEAQ (reference sequence). The CDR3 bases are TGTGCCAGCACCAAGGACTCTGGAAACACCATATATTTT. Translation gives CASTKDSGNTIYF. The entire variable domain, with the rest obtained from reference TRBV7-9 and TRBJ1-3, is as follows: DTGVSQNPRHKITKRGQNVTFRCDPISEHNRLYWYRQTLGQGPEFLTYFQNEAQLEKSRLLSDRFSAERPKGSFSTLEIQRTEQGDSAMYLCASTKDSGNTIYFGEGSWLTVV.

The chain joins TRBV25-1 to TRBJ1-1; 8 bases are shared with TRBD1. The CDR3 runs 12 residues. V gave up 4 bases and J gave up 12 bases; unmatched junction bases: 7. Germline loops: CDR1 MGHDK, CDR2 SYGVNS. This CDR3 reads CASSGRTGITFF. The CDR3 DNA follows: TGTGCCAGCAGTGGACGGACAGGGATAACTTTCTTT.

The chain has TRBV20-1 and TRBJ2-7; 12 bases line up with TRBD1. Germline V gene lookup returns CDR1 DFQATT and CDR2 SNEGSKA (reference sequence). Trimming at V came to 0 bases and at J to 6 bases, leaving 9 bases not matched to a gene. The CDR3 has 16 amino acids. The CDR3 loop reads CSARDLRDRGPGEQYF. The DNA of the CDR3 is TGCAGTGCTAGAGATCTGAGGGACAGGGGGCCCGGCGAGCAGTACTTC.

V usage is TRBV6-5 and J usage is TRBJ1-6; TRBD1 agrees at 9 bases. Germline V gene data show CDR1 as MNHEY and CDR2 as SVGAGI. The CDR3 runs to 15 residues. J gave up 7 bases and V 6 bases, and 7 bases lay outside the gene matches. CDR3 protein: CASRQRDRVNSPLHF. The CDR3 coding sequence is TGTGCCAGCAGACAGAGGGACAGGGTGAATTCACCCCTCCACTTT.

The chain joins TRBV9 to TRBJ1-2, with a possible D match to TRBD1 (5 bases). Trimming stripped 1 base from V and 1 base from J, with 11 bases between. Germline V gene data show CDR1 as SGDLS and CDR2 as YYNGEE. This CDR3 spans 15 amino acids. The CDR3: CASSVQSQGNYGYTF. CDR3 coding DNA: TGTGCCAGCAGCGTACAGTCTCAGGGTAACTATGGCTACACCTTC. Filled out from reference TRBV9 and TRBJ1-2, the complete variable domain reads DSGVTQTPKHLITATGQRVTLRCSPRSGDLSVYWYQQSLDQGLQFLIQYYNGEERAKGNILERFSAQQFPDLHSELNLSSLELGDSALYFCASSVQSQGNYGYTFGSGTRLTVV.

This chain links TRBV19 with TRBJ2-7; 9 bases align to TRBD1. CDR1 and CDR2 from the germline V gene are LNHDA and SQIVND (reference sequence). Trimming removed 3 bases from V and 6 bases from J; junction bases left unmatched: 9. This CDR3 spans 15 amino acids. As DNA, the CDR3 is TGTGCCAGTAGTATCGTAGGGACAGGGACTGGCGAGCAGTACTTC. This translates into CASSIVGTGTGEQYF.